Listed below are T cell receptor beta chains from one sample, sequenced in a study of cytomegalovirus exposure and HLA in healthy donors. TCRdb's table, derived via immunoSEQ multiplex PCR, lists solely in-frame clones and lacks some. The repertoire holds 250,000 to 300,000 clones, with nearly 90% as singletons. What was sequenced was PBMCs. Receptors originate from a woman in her late teens or twenties in good health and CMV-seronegative. CDR3s include the opening cysteine and the closing phenylalanine or tryptophan. The order of the fields is D gene, clone size, V gene, J gene, CDR3 protein, CDR3 DNA. The D gene is left open where the match is weak. Clone sizes are given selectively: once, few, many, or a class where the clone is expanded.

d_gene: -
abundance: -
v_gene: TRBV6-5
j_gene: TRBJ2-7
CDR3aa: CASSYSSYEQYF
CDR3nt: TGTGCCAGCAGTTACTCGAGTTACGAGCAGTACTTC

d_gene: -
abundance: -
v_gene: TRBV5-1
j_gene: TRBJ1-1
CDR3aa: CASSRQGSVTEAFF
CDR3nt: TGCGCCAGCAGCCGCCAGGGTTCGGTCACTGAAGCTTTCTTT

d_gene: -
abundance: -
v_gene: TRBV7-9
j_gene: TRBJ2-7
CDR3aa: CASSLPGKPSYEQYF
CDR3nt: TGTGCCAGCAGCCTCCCAGGGAAACCCTCCTACGAGCAGTACTTC

d_gene: -
abundance: -
v_gene: TRBV14
j_gene: TRBJ1-5
CDR3aa: CASSQAGSNQPQHF
CDR3nt: TGTGCCAGCAGCCAAGCAGGGAGCAATCAGCCCCAGCATTTT

d_gene: -
abundance: -
v_gene: TRBV1
j_gene: TRBJ2-7
CDR3aa: CTSKPGDRSYEQYF
CDR3nt: TGCACCAGCAAACCCGGGGACAGGAGCTACGAGCAGTACTTC

d_gene: TRBD1
abundance: -
v_gene: TRBV29-1
j_gene: TRBJ1-2
CDR3aa: CSVARGWDGQGDYGYTF
CDR3nt: TGCAGCGTTGCGCGTGGGTGGGACGGACAGGGGGACTATGGCTACACCTTC

d_gene: -
abundance: -
v_gene: TRBV27
j_gene: TRBJ1-1
CDR3aa: CASAYAGRPNTEAFF
CDR3nt: TGTGCCAGCGCTTATGCGGGACGGCCGAACACTGAAGCTTTCTTT

d_gene: -
abundance: -
v_gene: TRBV7-3
j_gene: TRBJ1-2
CDR3aa: CASSWDIMNYGYTF
CDR3nt: TGTGCCAGCAGCTGGGACATCATGAACTATGGCTACACCTTC

d_gene: TRBD1
abundance: -
v_gene: TRBV6-6
j_gene: TRBJ2-5
CDR3aa: CASNIEPGGFWGTQYF
CDR3nt: TGTGCCAGCAATATAGAGCCAGGGGGTTTTTGGGGGACCCAGTACTTC

d_gene: -
abundance: -
v_gene: TRBV10-3
j_gene: TRBJ1-2
CDR3aa: CAISEASGSHGYTF
CDR3nt: TGTGCCATCAGTGAGGCCTCGGGATCACATGGCTACACCTTC

d_gene: -
abundance: -
v_gene: TRBV6-5
j_gene: TRBJ1-5
CDR3aa: CASSRSRDNQPQHF
CDR3nt: TGTGCCAGCAGTCGGAGCAGGGACAATCAGCCCCAGCATTTT

d_gene: -
abundance: once
v_gene: TRBV6-5
j_gene: TRBJ1-3
CDR3aa: CASSSRETQNTIYF
CDR3nt: TGTGCCAGCAGTTCCAGGGAAACCCAAAACACCATATATTTT

d_gene: -
abundance: -
v_gene: TRBV7-2
j_gene: TRBJ2-1
CDR3aa: CASSLGMPGAYNEQFF
CDR3nt: TGTGCCAGCAGCTTAGGGATGCCAGGGGCCTACAATGAGCAGTTCTTC

d_gene: TRBD1
abundance: -
v_gene: TRBV19
j_gene: TRBJ1-1
CDR3aa: CASSLQGADTEAFF
CDR3nt: TGTGCCAGTAGTCTACAGGGGGCGGACACTGAAGCTTTCTTT

d_gene: -
abundance: -
v_gene: TRBV5-6
j_gene: TRBJ2-7
CDR3aa: CASSFPAGEQYF
CDR3nt: TGTGCCAGCAGCTTCCCGGCGGGGGAGCAGTACTTC

d_gene: -
abundance: -
v_gene: TRBV6-5
j_gene: TRBJ2-1
CDR3aa: CASSYSLGSRYNEQFF
CDR3nt: TGTGCCAGCAGTTACTCGTTGGGGAGCCGCTACAATGAGCAGTTCTTC

d_gene: TRBD1
abundance: -
v_gene: TRBV10-3
j_gene: TRBJ1-3
CDR3aa: CAISDFVGQGAGNTIYF
CDR3nt: TGTGCCATCAGTGATTTCGTTGGACAGGGGGCTGGAAACACCATATATTTT

d_gene: TRBD1
abundance: -
v_gene: TRBV6-1
j_gene: TRBJ1-2
CDR3aa: CASSDRQGVNYGYTF
CDR3nt: TGTGCCAGCAGTGATCGACAGGGTGTTAACTATGGCTACACCTTC

d_gene: TRBD1
abundance: -
v_gene: TRBV10-3
j_gene: TRBJ1-2
CDR3aa: CAISESRQGDGYTF
CDR3nt: TGTGCCATCAGTGAGTCGCGACAGGGCGATGGCTACACCTTC

d_gene: -
abundance: -
v_gene: TRBV10-3
j_gene: TRBJ1-2
CDR3aa: CATKSGEPYGYTF
CDR3nt: TGTGCCACAAAAAGCGGGGAACCTTATGGCTACACCTTC

d_gene: -
abundance: -
v_gene: TRBV4-3
j_gene: TRBJ1-2
CDR3aa: CASSQTGQSSYGYTF
CDR3nt: TGCGCCAGCAGCCAAACAGGACAGTCTTCCTATGGCTACACCTTC

d_gene: -
abundance: -
v_gene: TRBV2
j_gene: TRBJ1-5
CDR3aa: CATSGVEDSNQPQHF
CDR3nt: TGTGCCACCTCTGGGGTGGAGGATAGCAATCAGCCCCAGCATTTT

d_gene: TRBD1
abundance: -
v_gene: TRBV7-9
j_gene: TRBJ1-1
CDR3aa: CASSHPGGWNTEAFF
CDR3nt: TGTGCCAGCAGTCATCCAGGGGGCTGGAACACTGAAGCTTTCTTT

d_gene: TRBD1
abundance: -
v_gene: TRBV28
j_gene: TRBJ1-1
CDR3aa: CASSIRDSMNTEAFF
CDR3nt: TGTGCCAGCAGTATTCGGGACAGCATGAACACTGAAGCTTTCTTT

d_gene: -
abundance: -
v_gene: TRBV28
j_gene: TRBJ1-1
CDR3aa: CASSRPLGRGTTEAFF
CDR3nt: TGTGCCAGCAGCCGGCCCCTTGGGAGAGGGACAACTGAAGCTTTCTTT

d_gene: TRBD1
abundance: -
v_gene: TRBV4-1
j_gene: TRBJ1-4
CDR3aa: CASSLGTGQANEKLFF
CDR3nt: TGCGCCAGCAGCCTCGGGACAGGACAGGCTAATGAAAAACTGTTTTTT

d_gene: -
abundance: -
v_gene: TRBV7-7
j_gene: TRBJ1-1
CDR3aa: CASSLGQNTEAFF
CDR3nt: TGTGCCAGCAGCTTAGGACAGAACACTGAAGCTTTCTTT

d_gene: TRBD2
abundance: -
v_gene: TRBV6-6
j_gene: TRBJ2-1
CDR3aa: CASSYSSGGAGEQFF
CDR3nt: TGTGCCAGCAGTTACTCTAGCGGGGGGGCGGGTGAGCAGTTCTTC

d_gene: -
abundance: -
v_gene: TRBV7-9
j_gene: TRBJ1-1
CDR3aa: CASERLVNTEAFF
CDR3nt: TGTGCCAGCGAACGGTTAGTGAACACTGAAGCTTTCTTT

d_gene: -
abundance: few
v_gene: TRBV2
j_gene: TRBJ2-7
CDR3aa: CASKGVMYEQYF
CDR3nt: TGTGCCAGCAAGGGGGTTATGTACGAGCAGTACTTC

d_gene: TRBD2
abundance: -
v_gene: TRBV19
j_gene: TRBJ2-2
CDR3aa: CASSRGLGYGGELFF
CDR3nt: TGTGCCAGTAGCAGGGGACTAGGGTATGGCGGGGAGCTGTTTTTT

d_gene: -
abundance: -
v_gene: TRBV6-1
j_gene: TRBJ2-2
CDR3aa: CASSEPLLSGELFF
CDR3nt: TGTGCCAGCAGTGAACCTCTGTTGAGCGGGGAGCTGTTTTTT

d_gene: TRBD1
abundance: -
v_gene: TRBV4-1
j_gene: TRBJ1-6
CDR3aa: CASSQDRLGTGNSPLHF
CDR3nt: TGCGCCAGCAGCCAAGATCGCCTGGGGACAGGTAATTCACCCCTCCACTTT

d_gene: TRBD2
abundance: -
v_gene: TRBV5-1
j_gene: TRBJ2-7
CDR3aa: CASSLIPTSGYEQYF
CDR3nt: TGCGCCAGCAGCTTGATCCCGACTAGCGGGTACGAGCAGTACTTC

d_gene: -
abundance: -
v_gene: TRBV5-1
j_gene: TRBJ1-5
CDR3aa: CASSLAPGSNQPQHF
CDR3nt: TGCGCCAGCAGCTTGGCCCCAGGCAGCAATCAGCCCCAGCATTTT

d_gene: -
abundance: -
v_gene: TRBV11-2
j_gene: TRBJ1-2
CDR3aa: CASSLMGGYTF
CDR3nt: TGTGCCAGCAGCTTAATGGGCGGCTACACCTTC

d_gene: -
abundance: -
v_gene: TRBV7-9
j_gene: TRBJ2-7
CDR3aa: CASSSPREYEQYF
CDR3nt: TGTGCCAGCAGCTCCCCCCGGGAGTACGAGCAGTACTTC

d_gene: -
abundance: -
v_gene: TRBV5-1
j_gene: TRBJ1-1
CDR3aa: CASSWNEGYTEAFF
CDR3nt: TGCGCCAGCAGCTGGAACGAGGGCTACACTGAAGCTTTCTTT

d_gene: TRBD1
abundance: -
v_gene: TRBV30
j_gene: TRBJ1-5
CDR3aa: CAWTTGEDSNQPQHF
CDR3nt: TGTGCCTGGACGACAGGGGAAGATAGCAATCAGCCCCAGCATTTT

d_gene: -
abundance: -
v_gene: TRBV28
j_gene: TRBJ1-3
CDR3aa: CASSLSSGNTIYF
CDR3nt: TGTGCCAGCAGTTTGAGCTCTGGAAACACCATATATTTT

d_gene: -
abundance: -
v_gene: TRBV19
j_gene: TRBJ1-6
CDR3aa: CASSAGYSPLHF
CDR3nt: TGTGCCAGTAGCGCAGGGTATTCACCCCTCCACTTT

d_gene: TRBD2
abundance: -
v_gene: TRBV5-1
j_gene: TRBJ2-5
CDR3aa: CASSYGTSGGETQYF
CDR3nt: TGCGCCAGCAGCTACGGGACTAGTGGGGGAGAGACCCAGTACTTC

d_gene: TRBD1
abundance: -
v_gene: TRBV4-1
j_gene: TRBJ2-7
CDR3aa: CASSQTQGANYEQYF
CDR3nt: TGCGCCAGCAGCCAGACGCAGGGGGCGAACTACGAGCAGTACTTC